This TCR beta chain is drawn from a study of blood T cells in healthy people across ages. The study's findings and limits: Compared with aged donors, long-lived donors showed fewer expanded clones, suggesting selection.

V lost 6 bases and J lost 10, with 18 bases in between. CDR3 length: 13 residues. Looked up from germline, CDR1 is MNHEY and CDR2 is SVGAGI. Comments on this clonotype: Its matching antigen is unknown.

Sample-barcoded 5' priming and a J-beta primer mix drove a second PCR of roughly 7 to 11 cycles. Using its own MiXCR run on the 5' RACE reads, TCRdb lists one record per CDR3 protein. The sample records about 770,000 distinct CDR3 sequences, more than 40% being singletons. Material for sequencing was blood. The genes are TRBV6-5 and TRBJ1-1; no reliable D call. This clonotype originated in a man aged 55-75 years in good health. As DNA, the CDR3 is TGTGCCAGCAGGGAAGGAGCCTGTCTTCGAGCTTTCTTT. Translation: CASREGACLRAFF.